Listed here is a single T cell receptor beta chain. This specimen belongs to a study of blood T cell repertoires in COVID-19. The overall study: PBMCs, B-cell-depleted T cells, or T cells provided the cDNA or gDNA that made up the material.

How the authors handled the data: Quantification of nucleated cells was approximated via reference gene primer amplification. The data were produced by immunoSEQ multiplex PCR, yet TCRdb's version contains in-frame clones alone and is incomplete. Clone size and the V and J calls come from that table; the DNA yielded D and trimming. The sample includes 98,000 or so clones, about 79% of them seen just once. Specimen: peripheral blood. The source of this sequence is a woman of 80 years or more with active or convalescent COVID-19.

As DNA, the CDR3 is TGTGCCACCAGCAGGCCTGGACAGGGAACTAATGAAAAACTGTTTTTT. Protein sequence: CATSRPGQGTNEKLFF. The V call is TRBV15, the J call TRBJ1-4, with TRBD1 identical over 8 bases. CDR3 length: 16 amino acids. After removal of 3 bases from V and 1 base from J, the junction contained 4 bases not matched to a gene. Germline CDR1 reads LNHNV; CDR2 reads YYDKDF (reference sequence).